These T cell receptor beta chains were read from a single sample in a study of PD-1 blockade in classical Hodgkin lymphoma. TCRdb's table, derived via immunoSEQ multiplex PCR, lists solely in-frame clones and lacks some. The sample includes approximately 57,000 clones, around 93% seen only once; the top ten take about 10%. Sequences were derived from peripheral blood mononuclear cells (PBMCs), sampled before the second cycle of nivolumab. The receptors come from a human donor with classical Hodgkin lymphoma. The conserved cysteine and the conserved F or W are not part of the CDR3 here. Rows give clone size only sometimes, using once, few, many, or a class for an expanded clone.

NA	TRBV19	ASSIDRNPQGALNTEAF
NA	TRBV7-6	ASSPTDGRGYEQY
once	TRBV27	ASSLLLGRSTDTQY
NA	TRBV7-3	ASSSYGGGTGELF
once	TRBV5-1	ASSLAHLGQGAPYEQY
NA	TRBV27	ASSDAGTPRDEQF
NA	TRBV14	ASSPRTGGNSPLH
NA	TRBV5-1	ASSPTTGGPNQPQH
NA	TRBV18	ASSPMSGGIQETQY
NA	TRBV9	ASSVSGRDTGELF
NA	TRBV5-5	AAVGAEDEQY
NA	TRBV18	ASSPPSSGPYNEQF
NA	TRBV12-5	ASGLVTGPSTDTQY
NA	TRBV7-9	ASSSPSNPYGYT
NA	TRBV18	ATSEGANTEAF
once	TRBV5-6	ASSFFSPGMEY
NA	TRBV7-8	ASSSLITGQGSYEQY
NA	TRBV7-6	ASSSYNNQPQH
NA	TRBV5-1	ASSYHYEQY
NA	TRBV5-3	ARSFTTESSYNSPLH
NA	TRBV15	ATSRVDTTWGEQY
NA	TRBV6-4	ASSRAGGPILTEAF
NA	TRBV5-5	ASSWYSGTGGYEQY
NA	TRBV6-5	ASSMEVGRTQY
NA	TRBV25-1	ASSEPRAGF
NA	TRBV7-2	ASSYTGELF
NA	TRBV5-1	ASSLNTEAF
NA	TRBV7-9	ASSNRDIHLSNYGYT
NA	TRBV29-1	SVEITPPGYGYT
NA	TRBV6-4	ASSDGLASTDTQY
NA	TRBV21-1	ASSSDEINRNTEAF
NA	TRBV12-5	ASGPDGYEQY
NA	TRBV5-6	ASGLGRIAGALNEQF
NA	TRBV14	ASSQGTGVRRF